The sequence of this T cell receptor beta chain was determined in a study of blood T cell repertoires in COVID-19. Study summary: COVID-19 samples from acute and convalescent phases originated in the United States, Italy and Spain. T cells, B-cell-depleted T cells, or PBMCs supplied cDNA or gDNA.

Authors' methods: Amplified reference gene primers provided the basis for estimating nucleated cell counts. Assay used: immunoSEQ multiplex PCR; TCRdb lists only in-frame clones, some missing. V and J calls and clone size are copied from that table; D and trimming were computed from the DNA. The data contain over 120,000 clones, approximately 87% of them seen just once; the ten biggest clones take up over 8.5%. Germline V gene lookup returns CDR1 SGHTA and CDR2 FQGNSA. Trimming removed 5 bases from V and 1 base from J, with 15 bases in between. The CDR3 covers 15 residues. This clone has a single count. This CDR3 is also generated by other DNA sequences in the sample.

The sequence was obtained from a woman aged 45 to 65 with active or convalescent COVID-19. The rearrangement uses TRBV7-2 and TRBJ2-7; TRBD2 might be the D (5 bases). The sequenced material came from peripheral blood. This CDR3 reads CASSPRRGLSYEQYF. In DNA form, the CDR3 reads TGTGCCAGCAGCCCTCGGAGAGGGCTGTCCTACGAGCAGTACTTC.